The entry that follows covers one T cell receptor beta chain sequence. This sample was taken from a study of T-cell memory formation after mild COVID-19. 5'RACE, which relied on constant-segment primers, yielded TCR alpha and TCR beta cDNA libraries carrying sample barcodes and UMIs. Using its own MiXCR run on the 5' RACE reads, TCRdb lists one record per CDR3 protein. This table has roughly 510,000 distinct CDR3 sequences, roughly 17% appearing once. Germline V lookup: CDR1 MGHRA, CDR2 YSYEKL. There are 17 residues in the CDR3. Between the trimmed V and J ends, which lost 1 base and 10 bases, there was a span of 25 bases.

This TCR was sampled from an adult woman who had mild COVID-19 (a few samples of this study predate the infection). Cell type and time point are not known. This chain links TRBV4-1 with TRBJ1-1, with D possibly matching TRBD1 (6 bases). The sequenced sample consisted of PBMCs or a T cell subset sorted from them (not recorded which). The CDR3 DNA sequence: TGCGCCAGCAGCCAAGTTTTTCCCAGTCGGGGGGAAGGGGGAGCTTTCTTT. The encoded protein is CASSQVFPSRGEGGAFF.